This T cell receptor beta chain appears in the sequencing data of a study of T cell repertoires in cytomegalovirus infection. The CDR3 has 15 amino acids. V was clipped by 3 bases and J by 3 bases, with 15 bases between them. TCRdb passed the reads through MiXCR, listing each CDR3 protein once. The sample holds roughly 200,000 distinct CDR3 sequences, 38% seen once. Points on this clonotype: Its specificity is unknown.

The input for sequencing was CD8+ T cells from cultured PBMCs, taken from culture after CMV antigen stimulation. The gene calls are TRBV12-3 or TRBV12-4 and TRBJ2-7, with D possibly matching TRBD2 (6 bases). The receptor was derived from a human donor in good health (CMV status not recorded). Some clones in this sample may be carry-over from other donors' samples. This chain's CDR3 is CASSFGRGIVYEQYF. In DNA, the CDR3 is TGTGCCAGCAGTTTCGGTCGCGGGATAGTCTACGAGCAGTACTTC.